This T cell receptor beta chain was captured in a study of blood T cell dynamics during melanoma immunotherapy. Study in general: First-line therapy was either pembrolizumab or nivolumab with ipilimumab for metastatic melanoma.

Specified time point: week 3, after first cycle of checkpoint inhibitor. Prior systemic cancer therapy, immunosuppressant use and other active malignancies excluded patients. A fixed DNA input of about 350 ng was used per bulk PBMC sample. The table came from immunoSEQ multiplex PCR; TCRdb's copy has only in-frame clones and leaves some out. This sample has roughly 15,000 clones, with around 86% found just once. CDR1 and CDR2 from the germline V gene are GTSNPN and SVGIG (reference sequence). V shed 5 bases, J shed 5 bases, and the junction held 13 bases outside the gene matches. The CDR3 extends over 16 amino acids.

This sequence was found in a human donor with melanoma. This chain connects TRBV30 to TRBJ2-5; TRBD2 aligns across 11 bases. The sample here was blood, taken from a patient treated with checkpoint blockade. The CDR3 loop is CAWERHSGRAFETQYF. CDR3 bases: TGTGCCTGGGAGAGACATAGCGGGAGGGCCTTCGAGACCCAGTACTTC.